The 6 T cell receptor beta chains below were found in one sample sequenced in a study of blood T cell repertoires in COVID-19. Method: immunoSEQ multiplex PCR; TCRdb's copy keeps in-frame clones and lacks some. There are more than 250,000 clones in the sample; roughly 85% occur only once, and 6% to 7% lies in the top ten. The specimen sequenced was PBMCs or T cells enriched from blood (not recorded which). Source of these receptors: a woman in her forties who had recovered from COVID-19.

This rearrangement joins TRBV11-2 to TRBJ2-1; 7 bases match TRBD2. In germline, CDR1 is SGHAT, CDR2 FQNNGV. J gave up 15 bases and V 1 base, and 12 bases lay outside the gene matches. The CDR3 covers 14 residues. CDR3 region: CASSLAGGRPSGFF. The CDR3 region has the DNA TGTGCCAGCAGCTTAGCGGGGGGTAGACCTTCGGGGTTCTTC.

The chain couples TRBV18 to TRBJ1-4, with 12 bases fitting TRBD1. V shed 6 bases, J shed 7 bases, and the junction held 3 bases outside the gene matches. CDR1 is KGHSH and CDR2 is LQKENI in the germline V gene. The CDR3 is 14 residues long. In nucleotides, the CDR3 is TGTGCCAGCTCGCAGGGACAGGGGGCTGAAAAACTGTTTTTT. Its translation is CASSQGQGAEKLFF.

This clone was observed once. The chain is built from TRBV6-5 and TRBJ1-6, with D unclear. Germline-derived CDR1 and CDR2 are MNHEY and SVGAGI. The V end was cut by 2 bases, the J end by 6 bases, with 14 bases between. This CDR3 spans 16 amino acids. The CDR3 DNA reads TGTGCCAGCAGTTACGATCGACTTAAAAGTAATTCACCCCTCCACTTT. Residues: CASSYDRLKSNSPLHF.

Comment on this clone: This sample includes further DNA sequences coding for the same CDR3. The chain couples TRBV12-3 or TRBV12-4 to TRBJ2-7; D may be TRBD1 (5 bases). The CDR3 totals 12 residues. Trimming cost V 2 bases and J 6 bases, with 8 bases left between them. The CDR3 DNA reads TGTGCCAGCAGTTTAAGGGGTAGCGAGCAGTACTTC. It codes for CASSLRGSEQYF.

J is TRBJ1-2 and V is TRBV9, with 9 bases fitting TRBD1. With V trimmed by 4 bases and J by 5 bases, 3 bases remained unmatched. In germline, CDR1 is SGDLS, CDR2 YYNGEE. The CDR3 loop spans 13 amino acids. CDR3 loop: CASSLQGAYGYTF. CDR3 in DNA: TGTGCCAGCAGCCTACAGGGGGCTTATGGCTACACCTTC.

This chain links TRBV4-3 with TRBJ1-3; a possible D gene is TRBD1 (5 bases). Germline CDR1 is LGHNA and CDR2 is YSLEER. The length of the CDR3 is 17 residues. V was trimmed by 4 bases and J by 1 base, leaving 17 bases between them. The DNA for the CDR3 is TGCGCCAGCAGCCTAATTAGGGGTAGGGGTTCTGGAAACACCATATATTTT. Translating it yields CASSLIRGRGSGNTIYF.